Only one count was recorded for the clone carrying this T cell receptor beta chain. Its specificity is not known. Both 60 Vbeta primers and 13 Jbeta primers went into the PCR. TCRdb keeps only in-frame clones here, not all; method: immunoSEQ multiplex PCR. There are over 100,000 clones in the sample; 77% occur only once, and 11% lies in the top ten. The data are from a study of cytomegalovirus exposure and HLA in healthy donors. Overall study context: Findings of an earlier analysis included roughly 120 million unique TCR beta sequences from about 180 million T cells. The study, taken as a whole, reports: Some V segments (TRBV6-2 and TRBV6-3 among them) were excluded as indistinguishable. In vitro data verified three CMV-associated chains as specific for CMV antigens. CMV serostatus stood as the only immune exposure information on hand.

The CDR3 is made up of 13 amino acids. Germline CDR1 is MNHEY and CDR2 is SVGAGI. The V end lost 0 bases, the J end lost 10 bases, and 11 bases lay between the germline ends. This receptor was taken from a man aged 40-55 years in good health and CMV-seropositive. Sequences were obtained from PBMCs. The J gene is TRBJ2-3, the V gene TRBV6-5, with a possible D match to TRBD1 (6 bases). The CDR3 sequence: CASSYSWSGAQYF. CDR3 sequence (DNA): TGTGCCAGCAGTTACTCGTGGTCAGGGGCGCAGTATTTT.